The 8 T cell receptor beta chains in this list originate from one sample, sequenced in a study of shared clonotypes between healthy human individuals. The assay was immunoSEQ multiplex PCR, and TCRdb's table has in-frame clones only and misses some. This sample has 700,000 or so clones, with roughly 78% found just once. Sequenced material: memory CD4+ T cells sorted from blood. Described subset: CD45RA-negative fraction. Receptor source: a woman aged 30 to 39 in good health.

The chain links TRBV7-9 to TRBJ2-3, with TRBD2 matching over 7 bases. Germline V CDR1 and CDR2: SEHNR, FQNEAQ (reference sequence). This CDR3 comprises 17 residues. Trimming took 5 bases from V and 2 from J; bases not matched to a gene: 13. The CDR3 nucleotides are TGTGCCAGCAGCAAAGCCCGGCTAGCGGAAAACACAGATACGCAGTATTTT. This codes for CASSKARLAENTDTQYF.

This clone appeared once. In DNA, the CDR3 is TGTGCCAGCAGCTACCGGGGACAGGCCGGGCATGAGCAGTTCTTC. Protein: CASSYRGQAGHEQFF. The V and J genes are TRBV14 and TRBJ2-1; 8 bases map to TRBD1. The CDR3 consists of 15 residues. The germline V gene encodes CDR1 SGHDN and CDR2 FVKESK. The trim removed 5 bases at V and 8 bases at J, leaving 11 bases unmatched.

This clone showed up many times. The V gene is TRBV1, the J gene TRBJ2-2; no DNA check was done on the table's D call, TRBD2. TRBV1 is tagged as a pseudogene. The CDR3 loop spans 20 amino acids. The CDR3 here is CTSSQDPHSGTSGNTGELFF. The CDR3 nucleotides are TGCACCAGCAGCCAAGACCCTCATTCCGGGACTAGCGGTAACACCGGGGAGCTGTTTTTT.

The chain is built from TRBV5-1 and TRBJ2-5, with D perhaps TRBD1 or TRBD2 (5 bases each). This CDR3 has 15 residues. The germline V and J ends were trimmed by 3 bases and 0 bases, with 12 bases remaining between them. The V gene's germline CDR1 is SGHRS and CDR2 YFSETQ. The CDR3: CASSSGATYQETQYF. For the CDR3, the DNA is TGCGCCAGCAGCTCCGGGGCCACGTACCAAGAGACCCAGTACTTC.

The CDR3 reads CASSQGPSGGSSYNEQFF. DNA for the CDR3: TGCGCCAGCAGCCAAGGTCCTAGCGGGGGGAGCTCCTACAATGAGCAGTTCTTC. The chain recombines TRBV4-1 with TRBJ2-1; TRBD2 matches 11 bases. Germline CDR1 reads MGHRA; CDR2 reads YSYEKL. V was pared by 1 base and J by 0 bases, with 5 bases of the junction left unmatched. The CDR3 contains 18 residues.

This clone was picked up one time. The genes are TRBV5-5 and TRBJ2-6; no clear D gene. The CDR3 runs to 15 residues. Per the germline V gene, CDR1 is SGHKS and CDR2 is YYEKEE (reference sequence). The V end lost 0 bases, the J end lost 2 bases, and 6 bases lay between the germline ends. The CDR3, as DNA: TGTGCCAGCAGCTTGGGGAATACTGGGGCCAACGTCCTGACTTTC. Encoded protein: CASSLGNTGANVLTF.

This clone came up a few times. The chain recombines TRBV18 with TRBJ2-2; 11 positions agree with TRBD2. The CDR3 sequence is 20 residues long. CDR1 and CDR2 from the germline V gene are KGHSH and LQKENI. With 0 bases clipped from V and 4 bases from J, the junction kept 13 bases outside the gene matches. This CDR3 reads CASSPPTRLAGSWVTGELFF. In DNA, the CDR3 is TGTGCCAGCTCACCACCGACACGACTAGCGGGAAGTTGGGTCACCGGGGAGCTGTTTTTT.

The V call is TRBV28, the J call TRBJ1-5, with TRBD1 identical over 8 bases. The V gene end was trimmed by 5 bases and the J gene end by 4 bases; junction bases not matched to a gene: 7. CDR1 MDHEN and CDR2 SYDVKM come from the germline V gene. The CDR3 has 15 residues. In DNA, the CDR3 is TGTGCCAGCAGTCAACTACAGGGGGTAAATCAGCCCCAGCATTTT. This translates into CASSQLQGVNQPQHF.